These 22 T cell receptor beta chains share one sample of origin, sequenced in a study of blood T cell repertoires in COVID-19. Profiling relied on immunoSEQ multiplex PCR, and the TCRdb table lists in-frame clones only, not all of them. The sample has 400,000 or so clones, 80% to 90% seen once. What was sequenced was PBMCs or T cells enriched from blood (not recorded which). The receptors were sampled from a man aged 25 to 40 who had recovered from COVID-19.

CDR3 residues: CAWSGGADTQYF. The DNA for the CDR3 is TGTGCCTGGAGTGGCGGGGCAGATACGCAGTATTTT. The chain is built from TRBV30 and TRBJ2-3, with a possible D match to TRBD2 (6 bases). Germline CDR1 and CDR2: GTSNPN and SVGIG (reference sequence). The CDR3 consists of 12 residues. V shed 1 base and J shed 4 bases, with 6 bases lying between them.

This chain uses TRBV28 with TRBJ1-5; the D gene is possibly TRBD1 (5 bases). Trimming shortened V by 3 bases and J by 4 bases, and 13 bases separated the two germline ends. This CDR3 is built from 15 residues. The germline V gene encodes CDR1 MDHEN and CDR2 SYDVKM. CDR3 in amino acids: CASSFSRGSNQPQHF. CDR3 nucleotides: TGTGCCAGCAGTTTTTCTCGGGGGTCAAATCAGCCCCAGCATTTT.

This clone was detected once. The chain is built from TRBV11-3 and TRBJ2-7; the match to TRBD1 covers 7 bases. Germline-derived CDR1 and CDR2 are SGHNT and YENEEA. This CDR3 has 16 amino acids. With V trimmed by 4 bases and J by 6 bases, 15 bases remained unmatched. The CDR3 DNA sequence: TGTGCCAGCAGCTCCGGTGGCGGAACAGGGGCTCGCGAGCAGTACTTC. Translation gives CASSSGGGTGAREQYF.

V usage is TRBV2 and J usage is TRBJ2-7, with a tentative D call TRBD2 (5 bases). Germline CDR1 reads SNHLY; CDR2 reads FYNNEI. Trimming pared 11 bases from V and 2 bases from J, leaving 19 bases between. CDR3 size: 14 residues. In nucleotides, the CDR3 is TGTGCCGGGGAGCGTGGGGTTAACCCCTACGAGCAGTACTTC. Translated: CAGERGVNPYEQYF.

The chain combines TRBV7-2 with TRBJ2-7; no firm D call. Germline CDR1 and CDR2: SGHTA and FQGNSA. The CDR3 totals 14 residues. Trimming took 4 bases from V and 1 from J, leaving 11 bases between them. The CDR3 DNA is TGTGCCAGCAGCTCCCGCAGGCCATCCTACGAGCAGTACTTC. This codes for CASSSRRPSYEQYF.

The V gene is TRBV6-5, the J gene TRBJ2-5, with 11 bases matching TRBD2. Germline CDR1 MNHEY, CDR2 SVGAGI. The CDR3 length is 14 residues. Losses at the gene ends were 1 base for V and 5 bases for J; bases not matched to a gene: 0. CDR3 region: CASSYLAGGETQYF. Here the CDR3 DNA reads TGTGCCAGCAGTTACTTAGCGGGAGGGGAGACCCAGTACTTC.

This sequence joins TRBV3-1 (or the pseudogene TRBV3-2) and TRBJ2-7; 10 nucleotides match TRBD2. V was clipped by 5 bases and J by 6 bases; unmatched bases: 10. Germline V lookup: CDR1 LGHDT, CDR2 YNNKEL (reference sequence). This CDR3 has 15 amino acids. DNA for the CDR3: TGTGCCAGCAGCTCCCAGCGGGAGGGCCTCGGCGAGCAGTACTTC. It encodes CASSSQREGLGEQYF.

CDR3 in DNA: TGTGCCAGCAGCGTAGGTGGAGCTAGCTCCTACAATGAGCAGTTCTTC. Amino acid sequence: CASSVGGASSYNEQFF. This rearrangement joins TRBV9 to TRBJ2-1; no definite D call. Germline CDR1 SGDLS, CDR2 YYNGEE. The CDR3 length is 16 residues. V dropped 0 bases and J dropped 0 bases, with 10 bases sitting between them.

V and J are TRBV6-5 and TRBJ1-1; TRBD1 agrees at 9 bases. Germline CDR1 and CDR2: MNHEY and SVGAGI. Losses at the gene ends were 6 bases for V and 1 base for J; bases not matched to a gene: 6. The CDR3 runs 15 residues. Here the CDR3 DNA reads TGTGCCAGCAGCCCAGGACAGGGGACGAACACTGAAGCTTTCTTT. Its translation: CASSPGQGTNTEAFF.

This clone was found a few times. The J gene is TRBJ1-1, the V gene TRBV15; D is uncertain. CDR1 and CDR2 from the germline V gene are LNHNV and YYDKDF (reference sequence). CDR3 size: 14 residues. Trimming took 1 base from V and 0 from J, leaving 6 bases between them. CDR3 protein: CATSRGGLNTEAFF. The CDR3 coding sequence is TGTGCCACCAGCAGAGGCGGGCTGAACACTGAAGCTTTCTTT.

The chain employs TRBV5-1 and TRBJ2-7; TRBD2 matches 7 bases. With V trimmed by 2 bases and J by 6 bases, 5 bases remained unmatched. Per germline, CDR1 SGHRS and CDR2 YFSETQ. The CDR3 covers 13 residues. In nucleotides, the CDR3 is TGCGCCAGCAGCTTTACTTGGGAGGGCGAGCAGTACTTC. It encodes CASSFTWEGEQYF.

A remark on this clone: Other nucleotide sequences in the sample specify the same CDR3. The chain employs TRBV19 and TRBJ2-7; TRBD2 agrees at 10 bases. V lost 3 bases and J lost 5; bases outside the gene matches: 7. Per the germline V gene, CDR1 is LNHDA and CDR2 is SQIVND (reference sequence). The CDR3 totals 15 residues. The CDR3 DNA reads TGTGCCAGTAGTATTTTGGCTAGCGGGAGCCACGAGCAGTACTTC. It is translated as CASSILASGSHEQYF.

The chain carries TRBV10-2 and TRBJ2-3, with TRBD2 matching over 9 bases. This CDR3 is built from 15 residues. Germline assignment: CDR1 WSHSY and CDR2 SAAADI. Trimming took 3 bases from V and 2 from J; bases not matched to a gene: 3. CDR3 region: CASSDLAGDTDTQYF. Written as DNA, the CDR3 is TGCGCCAGCAGTGATTTAGCGGGAGACACAGATACGCAGTATTTT.

V and J are TRBV6-1 and TRBJ2-7; 7 bases are a match to TRBD2. This CDR3 comprises 17 residues. V was clipped by 3 bases and J by 2 bases; unmatched bases: 13. Germline assignment: CDR1 MNHNS and CDR2 SASEGT. Here the CDR3 DNA reads TGTGCCAGCAGTGAGGGGGGAGGGCTGAGGAAAACCTACGAGCAGTACTTC. As protein: CASSEGGGLRKTYEQYF.

V gene TRBV6-5 combines with J gene TRBJ1-2; D perhaps matches TRBD1 (5 bases). The V end lost 5 bases, the J end lost 7 bases, and 14 bases lay between the germline ends. This CDR3 is 13 amino acids long. Germline V gives CDR1 MNHEY, CDR2 SVGAGI. The CDR3 protein is CASSQTRESGYTF. CDR3 bases: TGTGCCAGCAGTCAAACCAGGGAATCTGGCTACACCTTC.

The rearrangement links TRBV9 to TRBJ1-1; no definite D call. CDR3 length equals 13 residues. V lost 0 bases to trimming and J lost 3 bases, with 6 bases between them. Germline assignment: CDR1 SGDLS and CDR2 YYNGEE. DNA of the CDR3: TGTGCCAGCAGCGTAGGGTCGGACACTGAAGCTTTCTTT. It encodes CASSVGSDTEAFF. Using reference TRBV9 and TRBJ1-1 for the parts outside the CDR3, the full variable domain is DSGVTQTPKHLITATGQRVTLRCSPRSGDLSVYWYQQSLDQGLQFLIQYYNGEERAKGNILERFSAQQFPDLHSELNLSSLELGDSALYFCASSVGSDTEAFFGQGTRLTVV.

V is TRBV6-5 and J is TRBJ1-4; 8 nucleotides match TRBD1. Trimming at V came to 2 bases and at J to 4 bases, leaving 3 bases not matched to a gene. Germline-derived CDR1 and CDR2 are MNHEY and SVGAGI. The CDR3 runs 15 residues. The CDR3 DNA reads as TGTGCCAGCAGTTACGCAACAGGGGGTAATGAAAAACTGTTTTTT. Protein: CASSYATGGNEKLFF.

The chain combines TRBV28 with TRBJ1-2; D is uncertain. The CDR3 is 13 residues long. Germline-derived CDR1 and CDR2 are MDHEN and SYDVKM. Trimming took 3 bases from V and 8 from J, leaving 13 bases between them. The CDR3: CASSFSGSEGYTF. DNA of the CDR3: TGTGCCAGCAGTTTCAGCGGGTCCGAGGGCTACACCTTC.

This sequence joins TRBV2 and TRBJ1-5, with 7 bases fitting TRBD1. The germline V gene has CDR1 SNHLY and CDR2 FYNNEI. The length of the CDR3 is 19 residues. V was pared by 3 bases and J by 0 bases, with 14 bases of the junction left unmatched. CDR3 region: CASSDQIDREGYSNQPQHF. DNA for the CDR3: TGTGCCAGCAGTGACCAAATAGACAGGGAAGGGTATAGCAATCAGCCCCAGCATTTT. Together with reference TRBV2 and TRBJ1-5, the CDR3 gives the full variable domain: EPEVTQTPSHQVTQMGQEVILRCVPISNHLYFYWYRQILGQKVEFLVSFYNNEISEKSEIFDDQFSVERPDGSNFTLKIRSTKLEDSAMYFCASSDQIDREGYSNQPQHFGDGTRLSIL.

The chain employs TRBV11-2 and TRBJ1-3; D ambiguous. V lost 1 base and J lost 4, with 8 bases in between. Germline V gene sequence: CDR1 SGHAT, CDR2 FQNNGV. The CDR3 runs 14 residues. The CDR3 DNA reads TGTGCCAGCAGCTTAGTGAGAGTCGGAAACACCATATATTTT. The encoded protein is CASSLVRVGNTIYF.

The chain links TRBV18 to TRBJ1-3; tentative D call: TRBD1 (6 bases). Trimming removed 1 base from V and 2 bases from J, with 6 bases in between. CDR3 size: 14 residues. Germline V gene data show CDR1 as KGHSH and CDR2 as LQKENI. The CDR3 reads CASSPQGAGNTIYF. The CDR3 DNA reads as TGTGCCAGCTCACCACAGGGGGCTGGAAACACCATATATTTT. The full variable domain, in which reference TRBV18 and TRBJ1-3 provide the parts outside the CDR3, is NAGVMQNPRHLVRRRGQEARLRCSPMKGHSHVYWYRQLPEEGLKFMVYLQKENIIDESGMPKERFSAEFPKEGPSILRIQQVVRGDSAAYFCASSPQGAGNTIYFGEGSWLTVV.

V usage is TRBV11-2 and J usage is TRBJ1-1; D ambiguous. CDR3 length equals 14 residues. Between the trimmed V and J ends, which lost 0 bases and 2 bases, there was a span of 7 bases. The V gene's germline CDR1 is SGHAT and CDR2 FQNNGV. The CDR3 is CASSLDLANTEAFF. In nucleotides, the CDR3 is TGTGCCAGCAGCTTAGATCTAGCTAACACTGAAGCTTTCTTT.